This paragraph reports one T cell receptor (beta chain). These data belong to a study of T cell changes during pregnancy in multiple sclerosis. Method: immunoSEQ multiplex PCR; TCRdb's copy keeps in-frame clones and lacks some. The sample has more than 55,000 clones, just over 90% seen once. Germline CDR1 reads LNHDA; CDR2 reads SQIVND (reference sequence). The CDR3 has 15 residues. V gave up 6 bases and J gave up 0 bases; unmatched junction bases: 8. The sequence was obtained from a female donor with multiple sclerosis, enrolled in a pregnancy study. The sample was peripheral blood, taken in the second trimester of pregnancy. The chain joins TRBV19 to TRBJ2-7, with 7 positions matching TRBD1. The CDR3 nucleotides read TGTGCCAGTAGGACTCCGGGACAGAGCTCCTACGAGCAGTACTTC. Translated: CASRTPGQSSYEQYF.